This record looks at one T cell receptor beta chain sequence and its context. Method: immunoSEQ multiplex PCR; TCRdb's copy keeps in-frame clones and lacks some. The sample lists approximately 88,000 clones; more than 60% were seen once. CDR3 length: 15 residues. Per the germline V gene, CDR1 is SNHLY and CDR2 is FYNNEI. V was clipped by 9 bases and J by 2 bases; unmatched bases: 5. The sample comes from a study of blood T cell repertoires in COVID-19. The sequenced material came from peripheral blood. The receptor was derived from a human donor in a cohort sampled during active COVID-19. This sequence joins TRBV2 and TRBJ2-6; the match to TRBD2 covers 9 bases. CDR3 sequence: CARTAGGTGANVLTF. The CDR3 DNA reads as TGTGCCAGGACAGCGGGAGGTACTGGGGCCAACGTCCTGACTTTC.